Included here is one T cell receptor beta chain sequence, with context. This record belongs to a study of blood T cell repertoires in COVID-19. Study information: Sample material is recorded as cDNA or gDNA derived from T cells, B-cell-depleted T cells, or PBMCs.

The method was immunoSEQ multiplex PCR; TCRdb's version includes in-frame clones alone and lacks a portion of them. The table has 90,000 to 120,000 clones, over 75% seen once. CDR1 is SGHVS, CDR2 FNYEAQ, per germline. V was cut by 0 bases and J by 7 bases, with 9 bases left in between. This CDR3 has 13 amino acids. The receptor was derived from a woman aged 80 or older with acute or convalescent COVID-19. This chain uses TRBV7-6 with TRBJ2-5; possible D gene TRBD2, 5 bases. Sequencing used peripheral blood. The CDR3 DNA is TGTGCCAGCAGCTTAGCTGAGGGTTGGACCCAGTACTTC. Protein: CASSLAEGWTQYF.